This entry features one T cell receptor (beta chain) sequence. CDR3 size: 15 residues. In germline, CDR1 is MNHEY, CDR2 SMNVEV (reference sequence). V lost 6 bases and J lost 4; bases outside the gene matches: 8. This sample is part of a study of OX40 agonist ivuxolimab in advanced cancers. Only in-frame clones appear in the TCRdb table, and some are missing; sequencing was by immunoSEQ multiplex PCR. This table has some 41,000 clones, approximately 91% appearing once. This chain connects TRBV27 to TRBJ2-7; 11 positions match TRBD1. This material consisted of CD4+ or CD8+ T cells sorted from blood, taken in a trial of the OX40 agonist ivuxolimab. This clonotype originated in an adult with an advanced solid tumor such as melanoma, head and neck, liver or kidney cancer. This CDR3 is CASSEGTGGSYEQYF. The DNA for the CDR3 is TGTGCCAGCAGCGAGGGGACAGGGGGATCTTACGAGCAGTACTTC.